The 28 T cell receptor beta chains below come from one sample, sequenced in a study of blood T cell repertoires in COVID-19. Clones were read by immunoSEQ multiplex PCR, and TCRdb kept only the in-frame ones, dropping some. The repertoire holds about 84,000 clones, with around four fifths as singletons. Sequenced input: peripheral blood. These receptors came from an elderly man with active or convalescent COVID-19.

In its sample, this clone was seen a few times. The V call is TRBV5-1, the J call TRBJ1-3, with 10 bases fitting TRBD1. The CDR3 runs to 17 residues. V shed 0 bases, J shed 2 bases, and the junction held 5 bases outside the gene matches. The germline V gene encodes CDR1 SGHRS and CDR2 YFSETQ. CDR3 in amino acids: CASSLVGQGTTGNTIYF. The CDR3 DNA sequence: TGCGCCAGCAGCTTGGTGGGACAGGGGACAACTGGAAACACCATATATTTT.

In its sample, this clone was seen once. The V call is TRBV7-3, the J call TRBJ1-1, with TRBD1 matching over 11 bases. The V gene's germline CDR1 is SGHTA and CDR2 FQGTGA. J lost 5 bases, V lost 5 bases, and 7 bases had no gene match. The length of the CDR3 is 15 residues. The CDR3 here is CASSRTGTGGTEAFF. In nucleotides, the CDR3 is TGTGCCAGCAGCCGAACCGGGACAGGGGGTACTGAAGCTTTCTTT.

The chain employs TRBV5-1 and TRBJ1-3, with 10 bases fitting TRBD1. CDR3 length: 16 amino acids. J gave up 0 bases and V 2 bases, and 2 bases lay outside the gene matches. Germline values: CDR1 SGHRS, CDR2 YFSETQ. In nucleotides, the CDR3 is TGCGCCAGCAGCTTTGGGACAGGGGACTCTGGAAACACCATATATTTT. Translated: CASSFGTGDSGNTIYF.

This chain links TRBV6-1 with TRBJ2-3; maybe TRBD1 (6 bases). Germline values: CDR1 MNHNS, CDR2 SASEGT. This CDR3 region has 16 residues. Deletions cut 3 bases from V and 2 bases from J, with 15 bases between. The CDR3: CASSDFGQSYTDTQYF. The CDR3 region has the DNA TGTGCCAGCAGTGACTTTGGACAGAGCTACACAGATACGCAGTATTTT.

The chain couples TRBV2 to TRBJ2-2; possible D gene TRBD1, 5 bases. Trimming left V 7 bases short and J 5 bases short, with 14 bases between. This CDR3 is 14 amino acids long. Germline CDR1 SNHLY, CDR2 FYNNEI. CDR3 sequence: CASKRDSLTGELFF. The CDR3 coding sequence is TGTGCCAGCAAGAGAGACAGCTTAACCGGGGAGCTGTTTTTT.

This chain links TRBV7-2 with TRBJ1-6; 9 nucleotides align to TRBD1. Per the germline V gene, CDR1 is SGHTA and CDR2 is FQGNSA. Unmatched junction bases numbered 12, after V lost 4 bases and J lost 14 bases. The CDR3 has 15 amino acids. The CDR3: CASSYLGGQGLALHF. As DNA, the CDR3 is TGTGCCAGCAGCTACCTGGGGGGACAGGGCCTCGCCCTCCACTTT.

J is TRBJ2-7 and V is TRBV18; D is uncertain. Germline CDR1 is KGHSH and CDR2 is LQKENI. This CDR3 is 15 amino acids long. The V end lost 3 bases, the J end lost 3 bases, and 15 bases lay between the germline ends. The CDR3 nucleotides are TGTGCCAGCTCACCTTACCAGCTAGGTAACTACGAGCAGTACTTC. Its translation is CASSPYQLGNYEQYF.

V gene TRBV4-1 combines with J gene TRBJ1-1; a possible D gene is TRBD1 (6 bases). The CDR3 length is 14 residues. Trimming removed 3 bases at V and 3 bases at J, with 11 bases between. Germline V gene sequence: CDR1 MGHRA, CDR2 YSYEKL. CDR3 sequence: CASSQMDRDTEAFF. The CDR3 DNA is TGCGCCAGCAGCCAGATGGACAGAGACACTGAAGCTTTCTTT.

The chain recombines TRBV19 with TRBJ2-7; TRBD2 aligns across 8 bases. This CDR3 is built from 15 residues. The ends lost 5 bases at V and 7 bases at J; junction bases unmatched: 13. Per the germline V gene, CDR1 is LNHDA and CDR2 is SQIVND (reference sequence). The CDR3 loop is CASSAQAGAVGEQYF. For the CDR3, the DNA is TGTGCCAGTAGTGCACAAGCGGGAGCCGTTGGAGAGCAGTACTTC.

The rearrangement uses TRBV15 and TRBJ1-2; perhaps TRBD1 as D (5 bases). The CDR3 length is 16 residues. Deletions cut 0 bases from V and 0 bases from J, with 11 bases between. Per germline, CDR1 LNHNV and CDR2 YYDKDF (reference sequence). The DNA for the CDR3 is TGTGCCACCAGCAGAGATCGGGGGGAAGCTAACTATGGCTACACCTTC. Translation gives CATSRDRGEANYGYTF.

The chain has TRBV28 and TRBJ2-3; possible D gene TRBD2, 5 bases. Trimming removed 5 bases from V and 5 bases from J, with 17 bases in between. Per germline, CDR1 MDHEN and CDR2 SYDVKM. The CDR3 totals 15 residues. CDR3 sequence reads: CASSTTNGLLDTQYF. The CDR3 DNA follows: TGTGCCAGCAGTACCACGAATGGACTCTTAGATACGCAGTATTTT.

The chain is built from TRBV5-1 and TRBJ2-1; D is possibly TRBD1 (6 bases). The CDR3 loop spans 13 amino acids. The germline V and J ends were trimmed by 4 bases and 9 bases, with 14 bases remaining between them. Germline CDR1 reads SGHRS; CDR2 reads YFSETQ. For the CDR3, the DNA is TGCGCCAGCAGCGACGGGACACTTGCTGAGCAGTTCTTC. It is translated as CASSDGTLAEQFF. Full variable domain (rest looked up from reference TRBV5-1 and TRBJ2-1): KAGVTQTPRYLIKTRGQQVTLSCSPISGHRSVSWYQQTPGQGLQFLFEYFSETQRNKGNFPGRFSGRQFSNSRSEMNVSTLELGDSALYLCASSDGTLAEQFFGPGTRLTVL.

The chain joins TRBV19 to TRBJ1-3, with D possibly matching TRBD1 (5 bases). The V gene's germline CDR1 is LNHDA and CDR2 SQIVND (reference sequence). Trimming took 3 bases from V and 0 from J, leaving 12 bases between them. The CDR3 totals 16 residues. CDR3 nucleotides: TGTGCCAGTAGTATGCAGGGAGGGAGCTCTGGAAACACCATATATTTT. Encoded protein: CASSMQGGSSGNTIYF.

The chain links TRBV27 to TRBJ1-1, with D tentatively TRBD1 (6 bases). Between the trimmed V and J ends, which lost 2 bases and 1 base, there was a span of 11 bases. The length of the CDR3 is 15 residues. CDR1 is MNHEY and CDR2 is SMNVEV in the germline V gene (reference sequence). CDR3 protein: CASSLMGAKNTEAFF. The CDR3 nucleotides read TGTGCCAGCAGTTTAATGGGGGCTAAGAACACTGAAGCTTTCTTT.

The J gene is TRBJ1-2, the V gene TRBV7-9; D may be TRBD1 (6 bases). CDR1 and CDR2 (germline): SEHNR, FQNEAQ (reference sequence). V was trimmed by 3 bases and J by 4 bases, leaving 12 bases between them. There are 14 residues in the CDR3. The CDR3 DNA sequence: TGTGCCAGCAGCTTGGACAGCTTGGTCTATGGCTACACCTTC. It yields the protein CASSLDSLVYGYTF.

The chain links TRBV9 to TRBJ1-3; D is ambiguous. The germline gives CDR1 SGDLS, CDR2 YYNGEE. Trimming cost V 0 bases and J 4 bases, with 11 bases left between them. This CDR3 spans 15 amino acids. CDR3 sequence reads: CASSVVEGGGNTIYF. CDR3 bases: TGTGCCAGCAGCGTAGTGGAGGGAGGAGGAAACACCATATATTTT.

The DNA of the CDR3 is TGTGCCAGTAGGCCTAGCGGGAGTTACACCGGGGAGCTGTTTTTT. This codes for CASRPSGSYTGELFF. This rearrangement joins TRBV19 to TRBJ2-2; TRBD2 matches at 10 bases. The V and J ends lost 6 bases and 3 bases, in that order; junction bases with no gene match: 4. Germline V CDR1 and CDR2: LNHDA, SQIVND (reference sequence). There are 15 residues in the CDR3.

This chain uses TRBV6-2 or TRBV6-3 with TRBJ1-2; a possible D gene is TRBD1 (5 bases). V lost 2 bases and J 8 bases, leaving 12 bases between the germline ends. The germline CDR1 and CDR2 sequences are MNHEY and SVGEGT. This CDR3 comprises 13 residues. As DNA, the CDR3 is TGTGCCAGCAGTTACATTGGGGCGCGAGGCTACACCTTC. Its protein is CASSYIGARGYTF.

This rearrangement joins TRBV5-6 to TRBJ1-5; possibly TRBD1 for D (6 bases). The CDR3 consists of 13 residues. V was cut by 4 bases and J by 7 bases, with 12 bases left in between. Germline V CDR1 and CDR2: SGHDT, YYEEEE. The CDR3 DNA follows: TGTGCCAGCAGCAAAGGACAGTTACAGCCCCAGCATTTT. It specifies CASSKGQLQPQHF.

This clone was seen only once. The rearrangement joins TRBV9 to TRBJ2-5; weak D call: TRBD2 (5 bases). The V end was cut by 0 bases, the J end by 1 base, with 10 bases between. CDR1 is SGDLS, CDR2 YYNGEE, per germline. The CDR3 has 15 residues. CDR3 bases: TGTGCCAGCAGCGTAGGGGGAGAACCCCAAGAGACCCAGTACTTC. Its translation: CASSVGGEPQETQYF.

Regarding this clone: This sample includes further DNA sequences coding for the same CDR3. V and J are TRBV5-1 and TRBJ2-7; D is perhaps TRBD1 (5 bases). Per the germline V gene, CDR1 is SGHRS and CDR2 is YFSETQ. The CDR3 totals 12 residues. Trimming cost V 4 bases and J 2 bases, with 7 bases left between them. CDR3 protein: CASSPGTYEQYF. For the CDR3, the DNA is TGCGCCAGCAGCCCAGGGACCTACGAGCAGTACTTC. The variable domain in full, completed from reference TRBV5-1 and TRBJ2-7, reads KAGVTQTPRYLIKTRGQQVTLSCSPISGHRSVSWYQQTPGQGLQFLFEYFSETQRNKGNFPGRFSGRQFSNSRSEMNVSTLELGDSALYLCASSPGTYEQYFGPGTRLTVT.

The chain combines TRBV12-5 with TRBJ1-1, with 7 bases fitting TRBD1. Germline lookup yields CDR1 LGHNT and CDR2 FRNRAP. Trimming removed 7 bases from V and 4 bases from J; junction bases left unmatched: 12. This CDR3 comprises 15 residues. The CDR3 nucleotides read TGTGCTAGTGCCCCCGGACAGGCCGGTGGCACTGAAGCTTTCTTT. Encoded protein: CASAPGQAGGTEAFF.

This sequence joins TRBV5-1 and TRBJ2-1; 7 bases match TRBD2. CDR3 length: 17 residues. The germline V gene encodes CDR1 SGHRS and CDR2 YFSETQ. The J segment lost 2 bases and the V segment lost 0 bases, leaving 8 bases of the junction unmatched. CDR3 protein: CASSLGVAGITYNEQFF. CDR3 nucleotides: TGCGCCAGCAGCTTGGGTGTAGCGGGTATTACCTACAATGAGCAGTTCTTC. The whole variable domain, filled in from reference TRBV5-1 and TRBJ2-1, reads KAGVTQTPRYLIKTRGQQVTLSCSPISGHRSVSWYQQTPGQGLQFLFEYFSETQRNKGNFPGRFSGRQFSNSRSEMNVSTLELGDSALYLCASSLGVAGITYNEQFFGPGTRLTVL.

V usage is TRBV9 and J usage is TRBJ2-1; TRBD2 is a possible D gene (6 bases). The germline V and J ends were trimmed by 0 bases and 3 bases, with 10 bases remaining between them. CDR3 size: 15 residues. The germline V gene has CDR1 SGDLS and CDR2 YYNGEE. CDR3 region: CASSVVSSDYNEQFF. In DNA, the CDR3 is TGTGCCAGCAGCGTAGTGTCTAGCGACTACAATGAGCAGTTCTTC.

The chain joins TRBV10-3 to TRBJ1-2; 7 bases line up with TRBD1. This CDR3 has 14 amino acids. The trim removed 8 bases at V and 2 bases at J, leaving 8 bases unmatched. The V gene's germline CDR1 is ENHRY and CDR2 SYGVKD. The CDR3 coding sequence is TGTGCCATCGGGGCAGGGGGTTTGAACTATGGCTACACCTTC. It specifies CAIGAGGLNYGYTF.

This clone occurred once. The chain is built from TRBV4-2 and TRBJ1-2; D gene unclear. V lost 0 bases and J 5 bases, leaving 10 bases between the germline ends. CDR1 and CDR2 from the germline V gene are LGHNA and YNFKEQ. The length of the CDR3 is 14 residues. As DNA, the CDR3 is TGTGCCAGCAGCCAAGATAGGGCGGGGTATGGCTACACCTTC. Protein: CASSQDRAGYGYTF.

The chain recombines TRBV14 with TRBJ2-2; the D gene is possibly TRBD1 (6 bases). Per germline, CDR1 SGHDN and CDR2 FVKESK. This CDR3 spans 16 amino acids. V was trimmed by 4 bases and J by 5 bases, leaving 17 bases between them. The CDR3 here is CASSRVPGHLTGELFF. The CDR3 DNA follows: TGTGCCAGCAGCCGGGTCCCGGGACACCTAACCGGGGAGCTGTTTTTT.

V gene TRBV2 combines with J gene TRBJ2-7, with TRBD1 matching over 12 bases. CDR1 is SNHLY and CDR2 is FYNNEI in the germline V gene. J lost 5 bases, V lost 1 base, and 3 bases had no gene match. The CDR3 runs 15 residues. CDR3 sequence reads: CASSEVGTGGNEQYF. CDR3 in DNA: TGTGCCAGCAGTGAAGTCGGGACAGGGGGCAACGAGCAGTACTTC.